The following is a TCR beta chain sequence with its context. Its antigen is unknown. The entry originates in a study of shared clonotypes between healthy human individuals. Donors were healthy HIV-negative adults without recently reported acute infections or vaccinations. Germline V gene data show CDR1 as LNHDA and CDR2 as SQIVND (reference sequence). Trimming cost V 3 bases and J 3 bases, with 9 bases left between them. CDR3 size: 15 residues. The assay was immunoSEQ multiplex PCR, and TCRdb's table has in-frame clones only and misses some. The sample lists 2 million to 2.5 million clones, under 97% occurring once. Study-wide results and limits: Naive subsets usually exceeded memory subsets in estimated richness. With a handful of donors compared, about 5% of naive CD4 clonotypes were shared. Sequencing depth was predicted to influence how clonotypes are shared among donors.

The genes are TRBV19 and TRBJ2-6; D remains unclear. Sequenced material: naive CD4+ T cells sorted from blood. Subset described: CD45RA+ positively selected. This receptor was taken from a man between 18 and 35 years old in good health. The CDR3 is CASSIAVIGANVLTF. DNA for the CDR3: TGTGCCAGTAGTATTGCGGTCATTGGGGCCAACGTCCTGACTTTC. The entire variable domain, with the rest obtained from reference TRBV19 and TRBJ2-6, is as follows: DGGITQSPKYLFRKEGQNVTLSCEQNLNHDAMYWYRQDPGQGLRLIYYSQIVNDFQKGDIAEGYSVSREKKESFPLTVTSAQKNPTAFYLCASSIAVIGANVLTFGAGSRLTVL.